This entry lists 2 T cell receptor beta chains sequenced from one sample in a study of T cell responses to AZD1222 COVID-19 vaccine. Some clones are missing from TCRdb's copy, which holds only in-frame ones; the method was immunoSEQ multiplex PCR. The data show some 200,000 clones, approximately 93% seen once. The sequencing used peripheral blood, collected 28 days after the second AZD1222 dose. Source of these receptors: an adult who received the AZD1222 COVID-19 vaccine.

CDR3 residues: CASSLGNPFYNEQFF. Written as DNA, the CDR3 is TGTGCCAGCAGCCTAGGGAACCCATTTTACAATGAGCAGTTCTTC. The chain couples TRBV7-6 to TRBJ2-1; D gene ambiguous. V was trimmed by 5 bases and J by 4 bases, leaving 15 bases between them. CDR3 length: 15 amino acids. Germline V gene lookup returns CDR1 SGHVS and CDR2 FNYEAQ.

The count of this clone is one. The V gene is TRBV7-2, the J gene TRBJ1-6; 9 positions agree with TRBD1. J lost 9 bases, V lost 3 bases, and 6 bases had no gene match. In germline, CDR1 is SGHTA, CDR2 FQGNSA. This CDR3 region has 15 residues. CDR3 amino acids: CASSFGTGLSSPLHF. The CDR3 coding sequence is TGTGCCAGCAGCTTCGGGACAGGGCTCAGTTCACCCCTCCACTTT.